A single sample is the source of the 19 T cell receptor beta chains below, sequenced in a study of control samples from healthy donors and cancer patients. Profiling relied on immunoSEQ multiplex PCR, and the TCRdb table lists in-frame clones only, not all of them. The table has 130,000 or so clones, approximately 92% seen once. The sequenced sample was blood. The receptors shown here come from a young man in good health.

The chain couples TRBV5-6 to TRBJ1-4; possibly TRBD1 for D (5 bases). CDR1 is SGHDT, CDR2 YYEEEE, per germline. The CDR3 is made up of 16 amino acids. The V and J ends lost 2 bases and 8 bases respectively, with 19 bases between them. The CDR3, as DNA: TGTGCCAGCAGCTTTAATTCCTTTGGGGGTGCCGAAAAACTGTTTTTT. It encodes CASSFNSFGGAEKLFF. The full variable domain, completed using reference TRBV5-6 and TRBJ1-4, is DAGVTQSPTHLIKTRGQQVTLRCSPKSGHDTVSWYQQALGQGPQFIFQYYEEEERQRGNFPDRFSGHQFPNYSSELNVNALLLGDSALYLCASSFNSFGGAEKLFFGSGTQLSVL.

The gene calls are TRBV6-5 and TRBJ2-3; TRBD1 agrees at 7 bases. This CDR3 comprises 15 residues. CDR1 MNHEY and CDR2 SVGAGI come from the germline V gene. The J segment lost 4 bases and the V segment lost 6 bases, leaving 10 bases of the junction unmatched. The CDR3 spells CASRRGGSIPDTQYF. The CDR3 nucleotides are TGTGCCAGCAGAAGAGGGGGCTCGATTCCAGATACGCAGTATTTT.

The chain links TRBV2 to TRBJ2-1; a weak D match, TRBD2 (6 bases). Germline CDR1 is SNHLY and CDR2 is FYNNEI. V was clipped by 8 bases and J by 10 bases, with 15 bases between them. The CDR3 covers 12 residues. The CDR3 loop reads CASGAGQGEQFF. CDR3 nucleotides: TGTGCCAGCGGGGCGGGGCAGGGAGAGCAGTTCTTC.

The rearrangement uses TRBV19 and TRBJ1-5; D not certain. With 3 bases removed from V and 3 bases from J, the gap between germline ends came to 9 bases. CDR1 LNHDA and CDR2 SQIVND come from the germline V gene (reference sequence). CDR3 length: 14 residues. The CDR3 nucleotides read TGTGCCAGTAGTATGAGGCAGTCCAATCAGCCCCAGCATTTT. As protein: CASSMRQSNQPQHF.

The chain uses TRBV6-5 and TRBJ1-2; maybe TRBD1 (6 bases). The CDR3 spans 14 residues. CDR1 and CDR2 from the germline V gene are MNHEY and SVGAGI. The V end lost 5 bases, the J end lost 8 bases, and 18 bases lay between the germline ends. The CDR3 loop is CASSPPGGPRGYTF. CDR3 coding DNA: TGTGCCAGCAGTCCACCGGGGGGGCCGAGGGGCTACACCTTC.

V is TRBV4-2 and J is TRBJ2-2; D is ambiguous. The V end was cut by 4 bases, the J end by 8 bases, with 23 bases between. The germline V gene encodes CDR1 LGHNA and CDR2 YNFKEQ. This CDR3 has 17 residues. The CDR3 spells CASSLWSGSYGGGELFF. CDR3 nucleotide sequence: TGTGCCAGCAGCCTCTGGTCCGGGTCATATGGTGGGGGGGAGCTGTTTTTT.

The rearrangement joins TRBV27 to TRBJ2-7; 7 bases are a match to TRBD2. Trimming at V came to 0 bases and at J to 6 bases, leaving 2 bases not matched to a gene. The V gene's germline CDR1 is MNHEY and CDR2 SMNVEV (reference sequence). This CDR3 comprises 13 residues. CDR3 bases: TGTGCCAGCAGTTTATCCGGGGGGACCGAGCAGTACTTC. Translation gives CASSLSGGTEQYF.

The CDR3 region has the DNA TGCGCCAGCAGCTTGGGGAGCGGGGGGACCTACAATGAGCAGTTCTTC. It yields the protein CASSLGSGGTYNEQFF. This sequence joins TRBV5-1 and TRBJ2-1, with 9 bases identical to TRBD2. Trimming at V came to 0 bases and at J to 2 bases, leaving 3 bases not matched to a gene. CDR1 SGHRS and CDR2 YFSETQ come from the germline V gene. The CDR3 covers 16 residues.

The rearrangement links TRBV2 to TRBJ2-4; no firm D call. There are 13 residues in the CDR3. CDR1 SNHLY and CDR2 FYNNEI come from the germline V gene. Trimming pared 6 bases from V and 8 bases from J, leaving 14 bases between. CDR3 residues: CASRKSALDIQYF. The CDR3 DNA reads as TGTGCCAGCAGGAAAAGCGCGTTGGACATTCAGTACTTC.

The J gene is TRBJ1-5, the V gene TRBV19; D uncertain. V was cut by 7 bases and J by 6 bases, with 16 bases left in between. The CDR3 runs 14 residues. Germline assignment: CDR1 LNHDA and CDR2 SQIVND (reference sequence). CDR3 sequence reads: CASIPGPWGQPQHF. The CDR3 DNA reads as TGTGCCAGTATCCCCGGTCCCTGGGGTCAGCCCCAGCATTTT.

The V and J genes are TRBV7-2 and TRBJ1-5; TRBD1 agrees at 7 bases. Germline V gene data show CDR1 as SGHTA and CDR2 as FQGNSA. The CDR3 extends over 15 amino acids. V lost 2 bases and J lost 7; bases outside the gene matches: 8. This CDR3 is CASSLTGVRGQPQHF. DNA for the CDR3: TGTGCCAGCAGCTTAACGGGGGTCAGGGGGCAGCCCCAGCATTTT.

The rearrangement joins TRBV7-9 to TRBJ2-5; 11 bases are shared with TRBD1. The length of the CDR3 is 15 residues. V trimming: 5 bases; J trimming: 2 bases; junction bases outside the gene matches: 4. Germline CDR1 reads SEHNR; CDR2 reads FQNEAQ (reference sequence). CDR3 in DNA: TGTGCCAGCAGCCCGGGACAGGGGGTTCAAGAGACCCAGTACTTC. Translation: CASSPGQGVQETQYF. The full variable domain, in which reference TRBV7-9 and TRBJ2-5 provide the parts outside the CDR3, is DTGVSQNPRHKITKRGQNVTFRCDPISEHNRLYWYRQTLGQGPEFLTYFQNEAQLEKSRLLSDRFSAERPKGSFSTLEIQRTEQGDSAMYLCASSPGQGVQETQYFGPGTRLLVL.

This clone was observed once. J is TRBJ2-1 and V is TRBV6-5, with 8 bases fitting TRBD1. V shed 10 bases and J 0 bases; nucleotides not matched to a gene: 2. The CDR3 extends over 13 amino acids. The germline CDR1 and CDR2 sequences are MNHEY and SVGAGI. The CDR3 DNA follows: TGTGCCACCAGGGGGCACTCCTACAATGAGCAGTTCTTC. Its protein product is CATRGHSYNEQFF.

The chain joins TRBV9 to TRBJ2-1, with D unclear. Trimming removed 0 bases at V and 6 bases at J, with 16 bases between. The CDR3 covers 16 residues. Germline-derived CDR1 and CDR2 are SGDLS and YYNGEE. The CDR3 DNA sequence: TGTGCCAGCAGCGTAGACGACACCTCCTTTGGCAATGAGCAGTTCTTC. The encoded protein is CASSVDDTSFGNEQFF.

This chain links TRBV11-3 with TRBJ1-1; D gene unclear. The germline V and J ends were trimmed by 2 bases and 7 bases, with 14 bases remaining between them. The CDR3 length is 14 residues. The germline V gene encodes CDR1 SGHNT and CDR2 YENEEA. For the CDR3, the DNA is TGTGCCAGCAGCTTATTTGTCCAGGCCAGTGAAGCTTTCTTT. Its translation: CASSLFVQASEAFF.

The J gene is TRBJ1-1, the V gene TRBV5-1; no clear D. The CDR3 is 17 residues long. V lost 0 bases to trimming and J lost 1 base, with 16 bases between them. Germline CDR1 is SGHRS and CDR2 is YFSETQ. Here the CDR3 DNA reads TGCGCCAGCAGCTTGGGCGGTATCCCGAGGGAGAACACTGAAGCTTTCTTT. Amino acid sequence: CASSLGGIPRENTEAFF.

CDR3 region: CASRQDSSGNTIYF. The CDR3 coding sequence is TGTGCCAGTAGACAGGACAGCTCTGGAAACACCATATATTTT. The rearrangement uses TRBV19 and TRBJ1-3; possible D gene TRBD1, 6 bases. The CDR3 runs to 14 residues. The V and J ends lost 6 bases and 0 bases respectively, with 9 bases between them. The germline V gene has CDR1 LNHDA and CDR2 SQIVND (reference sequence).

Comment on this clone: Different DNA sequences within this sample yield the same CDR3. The V gene is TRBV4-2, the J gene TRBJ2-5, with D unresolved. Trimming shortened V by 0 bases and J by 1 base, and 9 bases separated the two germline ends. CDR3 length: 15 residues. The germline V gene has CDR1 LGHNA and CDR2 YNFKEQ. CDR3 residues: CASSQEGSVQETQYF. CDR3 nucleotides: TGTGCCAGCAGCCAAGAAGGCAGCGTCCAAGAGACCCAGTACTTC.

V and J are TRBV6-6 and TRBJ1-5; maybe TRBD1 (5 bases). This CDR3 region has 16 residues. The V end was cut by 7 bases, the J end by 2 bases, with 18 bases between. Germline CDR1 MNHNY, CDR2 SVGAGI (reference sequence). The CDR3 region is CASKYPGMDGNQPQHF. The DNA for the CDR3 is TGTGCCAGCAAGTACCCAGGGATGGATGGCAATCAGCCCCAGCATTTT.